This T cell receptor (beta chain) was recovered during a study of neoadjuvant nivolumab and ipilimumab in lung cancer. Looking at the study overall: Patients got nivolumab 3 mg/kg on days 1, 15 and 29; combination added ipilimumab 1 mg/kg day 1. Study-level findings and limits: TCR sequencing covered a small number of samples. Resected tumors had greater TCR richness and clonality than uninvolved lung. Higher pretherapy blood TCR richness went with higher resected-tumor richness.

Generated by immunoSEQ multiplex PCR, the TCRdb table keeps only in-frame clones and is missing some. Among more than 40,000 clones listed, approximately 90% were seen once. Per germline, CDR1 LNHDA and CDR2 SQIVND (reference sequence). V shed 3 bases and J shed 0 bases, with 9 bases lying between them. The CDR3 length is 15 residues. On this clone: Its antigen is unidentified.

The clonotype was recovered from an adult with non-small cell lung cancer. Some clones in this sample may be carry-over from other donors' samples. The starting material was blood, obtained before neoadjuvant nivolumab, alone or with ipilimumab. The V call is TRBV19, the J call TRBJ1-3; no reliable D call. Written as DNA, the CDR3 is TGTGCCAGTAGTATCGAGGGCTTCTCTGGAAACACCATATATTTT. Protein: CASSIEGFSGNTIYF. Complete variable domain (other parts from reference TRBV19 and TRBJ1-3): DGGITQSPKYLFRKEGQNVTLSCEQNLNHDAMYWYRQDPGQGLRLIYYSQIVNDFQKGDIAEGYSVSREKKESFPLTVTSAQKNPTAFYLCASSIEGFSGNTIYFGEGSWLTVV.